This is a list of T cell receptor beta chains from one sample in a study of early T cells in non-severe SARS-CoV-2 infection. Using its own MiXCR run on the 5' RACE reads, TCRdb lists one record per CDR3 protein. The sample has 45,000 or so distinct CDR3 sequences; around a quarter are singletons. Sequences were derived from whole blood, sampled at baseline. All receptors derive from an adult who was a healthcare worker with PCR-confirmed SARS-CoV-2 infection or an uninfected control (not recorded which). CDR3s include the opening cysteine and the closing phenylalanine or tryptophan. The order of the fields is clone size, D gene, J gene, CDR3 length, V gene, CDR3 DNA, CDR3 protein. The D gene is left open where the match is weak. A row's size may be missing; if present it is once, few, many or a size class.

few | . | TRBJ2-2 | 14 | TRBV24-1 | TGTGCCACCAGTGATGGGACGCTTCGGGGGGAGCTGTTTTTT | CATSDGTLRGELFF
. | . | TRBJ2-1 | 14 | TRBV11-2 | TGTGCCAGCAGCTTAGTTGGGGAGGCGCCTAAGCAGTTCTTC | CASSLVGEAPKQFF
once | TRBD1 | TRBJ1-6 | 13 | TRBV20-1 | TGCAGTGCCCCCGGCGGGACAGGCGCACCCCTCCACTTT | CSAPGGTGAPLHF
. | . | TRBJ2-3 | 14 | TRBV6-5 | TGTGCCAGCAGTAGAGAGGGTAGCACAGATACGCAGTATTTT | CASSREGSTDTQYF
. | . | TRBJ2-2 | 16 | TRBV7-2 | TGTGCCAGTCCCAAAGGCCAGGGGTCTAACACCGGGGAGCTGTTTTTT | CASPKGQGSNTGELFF
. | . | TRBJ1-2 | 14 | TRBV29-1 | TGCAGCGCACACGTTGGGCAGGGACACTATGGCTACACCTTC | CSAHVGQGHYGYTF
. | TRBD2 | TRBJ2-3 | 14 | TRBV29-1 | TGCAGCGTTGCAGCGGGGGGGATGGGAGATACGCAGTATTTT | CSVAAGGMGDTQYF
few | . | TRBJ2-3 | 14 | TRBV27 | TGTGCCAGCAGTTTCCAGAAGCTGGCAGATACGCAGTATTTT | CASSFQKLADTQYF
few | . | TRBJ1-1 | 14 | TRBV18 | TGTGCCAGCTCACCCCTCTCACAGGGCACTGAAGCTTTCTTT | CASSPLSQGTEAFF
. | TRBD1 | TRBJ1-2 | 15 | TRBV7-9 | TGTGCCAGCAGCTTTACAGGGGGAGGAAACTATGGCTACACCTTC | CASSFTGGGNYGYTF
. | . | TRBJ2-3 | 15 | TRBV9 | TGTGCCAGCAGCGTATATGGGGGGTCCACAGATACGCAGTATTTT | CASSVYGGSTDTQYF
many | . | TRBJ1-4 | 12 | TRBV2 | TGTGCCAGCAGGGGTGGCGGGTCAAAACTGTTTTTT | CASRGGGSKLFF
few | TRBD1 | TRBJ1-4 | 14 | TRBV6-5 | TGTGCCAGTCAAGGGACAGGGGGCAATGAAAAACTGTTTTTT | CASQGTGGNEKLFF
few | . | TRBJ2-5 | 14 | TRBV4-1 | TGCGCCAGCAGCCTAGAGGCCACCCAAGAGACCCAGTACTTC | CASSLEATQETQYF
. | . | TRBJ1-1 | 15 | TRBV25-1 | TGTGCCAGCAAAGATAGGTCGGCCATGAACACTGAAGCTTTCTTT | CASKDRSAMNTEAFF
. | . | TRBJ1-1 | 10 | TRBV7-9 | TGTGCCAGCAGCTCCCTCGAAGCTTTCTTT | CASSSLEAFF
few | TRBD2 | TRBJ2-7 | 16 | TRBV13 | TGTGCCAGCAGCTTAGAAGGGATCGGGGGGACCTACGAGCAGTACTTC | CASSLEGIGGTYEQYF
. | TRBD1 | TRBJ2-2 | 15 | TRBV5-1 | TGCGCCAACAGCACCGGGACAGGGGATACCGGGGAGCTGTTTTTT | CANSTGTGDTGELFF
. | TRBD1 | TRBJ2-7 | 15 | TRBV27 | TGTGCCAGCAGTTTATCCCCGGACAGGGTGTTCGAGCAGTACTTC | CASSLSPDRVFEQYF
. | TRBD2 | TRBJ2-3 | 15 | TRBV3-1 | TGTGCCAGCAGCTTGTATAGCGGGAGCACAGATACGCAGTATTTT | CASSLYSGSTDTQYF
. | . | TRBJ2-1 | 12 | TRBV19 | TGTGCCAGTAGTATAGGGACCGATGAGCAGTTCTTC | CASSIGTDEQFF
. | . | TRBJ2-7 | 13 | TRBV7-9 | TGTGCCAGCAGCCCTCGCGGTCTCTACGAGCAGTACTTC | CASSPRGLYEQYF
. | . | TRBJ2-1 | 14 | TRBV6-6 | TGTGCCAGCATTATGGCGGCTTCCTACAATGAGCAGTTCTTC | CASIMAASYNEQFF
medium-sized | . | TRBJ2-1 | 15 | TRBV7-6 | TGTGCCAGCAGCTCCGAGGGGGGACCGGAGGATGAGCAGTTCTTC | CASSSEGGPEDEQFF
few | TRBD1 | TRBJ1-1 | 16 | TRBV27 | TGTGCCAGCAGTCCGATAACCAAGACAGGGGGGCCCGAAGCTTTCTTT | CASSPITKTGGPEAFF
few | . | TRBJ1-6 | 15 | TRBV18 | TGTGCCAGCTCACCACGGGAGGGTTGGGATTCACCCCTCCACTTT | CASSPREGWDSPLHF
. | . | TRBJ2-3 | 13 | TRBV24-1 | TGTGCCACCAGTGATCTGCAGGGAGATACGCAGTATTTT | CATSDLQGDTQYF
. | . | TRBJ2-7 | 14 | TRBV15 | TGTGCCACCAGCAGAGATTTCGCCAGTTACGAGCAGTACTTC | CATSRDFASYEQYF
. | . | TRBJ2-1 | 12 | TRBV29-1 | TGCAGCGTTGGGAGCTCCTACAATGAGCAGTTCTTC | CSVGSSYNEQFF
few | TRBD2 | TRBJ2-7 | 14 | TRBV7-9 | TGTGCCAGCAGCTATAGCGGGGGCAACTACGAGCAGTACTTC | CASSYSGGNYEQYF
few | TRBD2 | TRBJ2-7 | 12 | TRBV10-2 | TGCGCCAGCAGTCTAGCGGGGCGGGAGCAGTACTTC | CASSLAGREQYF
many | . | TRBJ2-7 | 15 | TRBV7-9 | TGTGCCAGCAGCTTAGCGGAAGCCGTGGATGCGGAGCAGTACTTC | CASSLAEAVDAEQYF
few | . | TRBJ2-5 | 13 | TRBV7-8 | TGTGCCAGCAGCTTAGGGGGAGAAGAGACCCAGTACTTC | CASSLGGEETQYF
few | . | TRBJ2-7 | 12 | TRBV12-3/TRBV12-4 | TGTGCCAGCAGTTTAGGGAACAGGGCAGGGTACTTC | CASSLGNRAGYF
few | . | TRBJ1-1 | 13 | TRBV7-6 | TGTGCCAGCAGCTTAGCGCCGAACACTGAAGCTTTCTTT | CASSLAPNTEAFF
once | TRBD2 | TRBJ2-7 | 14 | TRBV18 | TGTGCCAGCTCGGGGGGGACGGCAGCCTACGAGCAGTACTTC | CASSGGTAAYEQYF
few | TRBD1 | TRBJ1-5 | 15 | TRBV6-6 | TGTGCCAGCCGAAAGGGGGCAGGGGAAGGACAGCCCCAGCATTTT | CASRKGAGEGQPQHF
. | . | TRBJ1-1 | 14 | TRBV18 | TGTGCCAGCTCAGCCAGGGAAACAGACACTGAAGCTTTCTTT | CASSARETDTEAFF
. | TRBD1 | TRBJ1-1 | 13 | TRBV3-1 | TGTGCCAGCAGAGTTCCCGGGACAGTTGAAGCTTTCTTT | CASRVPGTVEAFF
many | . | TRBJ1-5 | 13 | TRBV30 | TGTGCCTGGAGTCCCAACAGGAATCAGCCCCAGCATTTT | CAWSPNRNQPQHF
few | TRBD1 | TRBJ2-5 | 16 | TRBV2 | TGTGCCAGCAGTGGACAGTGGGACAGGAAGCAAGAGACCCAGTACTTC | CASSGQWDRKQETQYF
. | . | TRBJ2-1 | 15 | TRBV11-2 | TGTGCCAGCAGCTTTTCGGCGGGGGCTTACAATGAGCAGTTCTTC | CASSFSAGAYNEQFF
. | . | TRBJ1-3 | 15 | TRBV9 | TGTGCCAGCAGCGTTGAATTTGGAGATAGAAACACCATATATTTT | CASSVEFGDRNTIYF
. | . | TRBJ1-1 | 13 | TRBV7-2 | TGTGCCAGCAGCCCAATCCCAGCTGTCGAAGCTTTCTTT | CASSPIPAVEAFF
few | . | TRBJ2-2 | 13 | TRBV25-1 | TGTGCCAGCAGGGCCCCGGGCACCGGGGAGCTGTTTTTT | CASRAPGTGELFF
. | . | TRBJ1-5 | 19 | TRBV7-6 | TGTGCCAGCAGCCTATTCCCCCCCTCGGCAGCTGGGATCAATCAGCCCCAGCATTTT | CASSLFPPSAAGINQPQHF
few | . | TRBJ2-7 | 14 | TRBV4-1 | TGCGCCAGCAGCCCCCCACACAGGACCTACGAGCAGTACTTC | CASSPPHRTYEQYF
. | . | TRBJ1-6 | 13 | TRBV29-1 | TGCAGCGTTGCGTCGTCGTCGAATTCACCCCTCCACTTT | CSVASSSNSPLHF
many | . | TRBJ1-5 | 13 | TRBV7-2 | TGTGCCAGCAGCCCAGGTAGCAATCAGCCCCAGCATTTT | CASSPGSNQPQHF
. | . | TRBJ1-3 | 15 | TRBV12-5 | TGTGCTAGTGGTTTGGTACGGGGTCCTGGAAACACCATATATTTT | CASGLVRGPGNTIYF
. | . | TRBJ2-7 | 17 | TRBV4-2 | TGTGCCAGCAGCCAAGAAGGGTGGGAAGGAGCCCCCTACGAGCAGTACTTC | CASSQEGWEGAPYEQYF
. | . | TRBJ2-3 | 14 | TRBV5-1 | TGCGCCAGCAGCTTGGATCTAGCTACAGATACGCAGTATTTT | CASSLDLATDTQYF
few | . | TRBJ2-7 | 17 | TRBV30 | TGTGCCTGGACGGCGCCCAGGACAGCGCCTTACTCCTACGAGCAGTACTTC | CAWTAPRTAPYSYEQYF
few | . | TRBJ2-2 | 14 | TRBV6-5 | TGTGCCAGCAGAACCGACAGGAACACCGGGGAGCTGTTTTTT | CASRTDRNTGELFF